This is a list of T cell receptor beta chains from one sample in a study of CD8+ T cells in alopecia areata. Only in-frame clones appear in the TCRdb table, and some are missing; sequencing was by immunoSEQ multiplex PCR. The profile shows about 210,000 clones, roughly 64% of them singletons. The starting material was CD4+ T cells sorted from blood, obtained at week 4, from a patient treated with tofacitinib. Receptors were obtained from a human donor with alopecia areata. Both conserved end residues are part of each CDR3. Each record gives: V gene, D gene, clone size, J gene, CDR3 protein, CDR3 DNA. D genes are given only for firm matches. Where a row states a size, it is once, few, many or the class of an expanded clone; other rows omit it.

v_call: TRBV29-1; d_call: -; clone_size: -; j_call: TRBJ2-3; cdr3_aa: CSASHQGGGTDTQYF; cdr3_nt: TGCAGCGCCTCACACCAGGGAGGAGGCACAGATACGCAGTATTTT
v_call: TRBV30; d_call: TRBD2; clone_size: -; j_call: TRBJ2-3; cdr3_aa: CAWSSGGDTQYF; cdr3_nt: TGTGCCTGGAGTTCGGGGGGAGATACGCAGTATTTT
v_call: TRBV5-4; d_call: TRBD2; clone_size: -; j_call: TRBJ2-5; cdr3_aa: CASSPGLVLKTQYF; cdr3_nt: TGTGCCAGCAGCCCGGGACTAGTGTTGAAGACCCAGTACTTC
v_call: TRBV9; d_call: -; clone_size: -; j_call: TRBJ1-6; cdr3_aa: CASAWAKFGSPLHF; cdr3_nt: TGTGCCAGCGCCTGGGCCAAGTTTGGATCACCCCTCCACTTT
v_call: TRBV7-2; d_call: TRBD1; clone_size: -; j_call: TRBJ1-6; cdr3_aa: CASSLAGTGTGGSPLHF; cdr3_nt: TGTGCCAGCAGCTTAGCGGGGACCGGGACAGGGGGCTCACCCCTCCACTTT
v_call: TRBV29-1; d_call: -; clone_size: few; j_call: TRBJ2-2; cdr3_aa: CSVGDTGELFF; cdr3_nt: TGCAGCGTGGGGGACACCGGGGAGCTGTTTTTT
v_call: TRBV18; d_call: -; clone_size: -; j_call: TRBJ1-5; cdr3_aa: CASSPKEHQPQHF; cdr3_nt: TGTGCCAGCTCACCAAAGGAGCATCAGCCCCAGCATTTT
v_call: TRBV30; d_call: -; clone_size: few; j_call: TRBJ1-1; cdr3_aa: CAWSPSGEAFF; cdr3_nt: TGTGCCTGGAGTCCTTCAGGTGAAGCTTTCTTT
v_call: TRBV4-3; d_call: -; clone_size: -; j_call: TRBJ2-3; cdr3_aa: CASSQVVRGTDMQYF; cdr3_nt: TGCGCCAGCAGCCAAGTCGTACGAGGCACAGATATGCAGTATTTT
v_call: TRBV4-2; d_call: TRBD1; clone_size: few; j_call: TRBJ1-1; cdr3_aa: CASSHPGQGSTEAFF; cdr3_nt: TGTGCCAGCAGCCACCCGGGACAGGGAAGCACTGAAGCTTTCTTT
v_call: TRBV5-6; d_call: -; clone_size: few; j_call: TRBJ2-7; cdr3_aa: CASSWGFSSYEQYF; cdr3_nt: TGTGCCAGCAGCTGGGGCTTTAGCTCCTACGAGCAGTACTTC
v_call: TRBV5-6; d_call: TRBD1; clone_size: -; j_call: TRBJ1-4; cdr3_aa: CASSSARQTGSEKLFF; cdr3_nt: TGTGCCAGCAGCTCGGCCCGCCAGACAGGGAGTGAAAAACTGTTTTTT
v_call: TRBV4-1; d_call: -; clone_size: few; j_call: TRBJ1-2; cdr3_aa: CASSQDGQTAYGYTF; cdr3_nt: TGCGCCAGCAGCCAAGATGGGCAGACAGCCTATGGCTACACCTTC
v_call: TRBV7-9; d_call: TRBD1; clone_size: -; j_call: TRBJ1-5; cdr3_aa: CASARGGQPQHF; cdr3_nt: TGTGCCAGCGCCAGGGGGGGGCAGCCCCAGCATTTT
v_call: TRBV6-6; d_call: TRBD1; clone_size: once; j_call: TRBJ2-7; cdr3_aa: CAIKRTGENYEQYF; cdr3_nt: TGTGCCATCAAGAGGACAGGGGAGAACTACGAGCAGTACTTC
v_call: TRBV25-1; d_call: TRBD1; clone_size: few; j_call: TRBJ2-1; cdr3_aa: CASTRGWWDEQFF; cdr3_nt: TGTGCCAGCACCAGGGGGTGGTGGGATGAGCAGTTCTTC
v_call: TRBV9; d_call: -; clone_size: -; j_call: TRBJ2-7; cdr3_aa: CASSVGEGATIYEQYF; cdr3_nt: TGTGCCAGCAGCGTAGGGGAGGGGGCGACGATCTACGAGCAGTACTTC
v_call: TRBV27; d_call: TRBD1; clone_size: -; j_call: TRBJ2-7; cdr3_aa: CASRRGQAYEQYF; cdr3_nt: TGTGCCAGCAGACGTGGACAGGCCTACGAGCAGTACTTC
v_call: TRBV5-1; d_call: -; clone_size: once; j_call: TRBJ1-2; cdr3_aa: CASSSGHSNYGYTF; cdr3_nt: TGCGCCAGCAGCTCCGGACACTCCAACTATGGCTACACCTTC
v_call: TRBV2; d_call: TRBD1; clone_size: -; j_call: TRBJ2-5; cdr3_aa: CASSGRAGGTETQYF; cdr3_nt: TGTGCCAGCAGTGGGCGGGCAGGGGGCACGGAGACCCAGTACTTC
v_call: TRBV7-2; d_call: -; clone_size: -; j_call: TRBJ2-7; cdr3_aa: CASSLPTGAYEQYF; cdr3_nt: TGTGCCAGCAGCTTACCGACTGGGGCCTACGAGCAGTACTTC
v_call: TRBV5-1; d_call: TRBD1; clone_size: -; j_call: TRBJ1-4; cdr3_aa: CASSLDRGGEKLFF; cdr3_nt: TGCGCCAGCAGCTTGGACAGGGGAGGGGAAAAACTGTTTTTT
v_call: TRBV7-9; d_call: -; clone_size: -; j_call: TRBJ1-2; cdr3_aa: CASSFSGVGDGYTF; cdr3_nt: TGTGCCAGCAGCTTTAGTGGCGTCGGGGATGGCTACACCTTC
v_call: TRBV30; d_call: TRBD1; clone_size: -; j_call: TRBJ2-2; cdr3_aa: CAWSRKGQDTGELFF; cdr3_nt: TGTGCCTGGAGTCGAAAGGGACAGGACACCGGGGAGCTGTTTTTT
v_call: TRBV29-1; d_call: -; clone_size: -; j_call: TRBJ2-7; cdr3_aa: CSVNTGHSGQYF; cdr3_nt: TGCAGCGTTAACACAGGGCACTCAGGGCAGTACTTC
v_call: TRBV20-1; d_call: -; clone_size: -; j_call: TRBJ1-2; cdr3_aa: CSARRNYGYTF; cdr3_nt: TGCAGTGCTAGGAGAAACTATGGCTACACCTTC